This entry lists 29 T cell receptor beta chains sequenced from one sample in a study of shared clonotypes between healthy human individuals. Here immunoSEQ multiplex PCR was the method, and the copy in TCRdb shows in-frame clones only, minus some. The sample consists of about 1.5 million clones, 98% of them appearing once. Sample: naive CD4+ T cells sorted from blood. Regarding subset: CD45RA+ positively selected. The source is a man in his thirties or forties in good health.

As to this clone: At the DNA level, this CDR3 is encoded by other sequences in the same sample as well. The chain couples TRBV5-1 to TRBJ2-1; no clear D. CDR3 length: 15 residues. The germline V gene encodes CDR1 SGHRS and CDR2 YFSETQ. Trimming took 4 bases from V and 0 from J, leaving 11 bases between them. This CDR3 reads CASSPPGSSYNEQFF. CDR3 nucleotides: TGCGCCAGCAGCCCACCCGGCAGCTCCTACAATGAGCAGTTCTTC.

V usage is TRBV30 and J usage is TRBJ2-7, with D tentatively TRBD2 (5 bases). Trimming took off 1 base at V and 2 bases at J, with 12 bases between the two ends. This CDR3 is 14 amino acids long. Germline CDR1 reads GTSNPN; CDR2 reads SVGIG (reference sequence). CDR3 in DNA: TGTGCCTGGAGTGCGGGCTCGGGGACCTACGAGCAGTACTTC. This codes for CAWSAGSGTYEQYF.

The J gene is TRBJ2-1, the V gene TRBV9, with 10 nucleotides matching TRBD2. The CDR3 covers 16 residues. V lost 0 bases to trimming and J lost 1 base; unmatched junction nucleotides: 1. The germline CDR1 and CDR2 sequences are SGDLS and YYNGEE. The CDR3 here is CASSVAAGGSYNEQFF. The CDR3 coding sequence is TGTGCCAGCAGCGTAGCAGCGGGAGGGTCCTACAATGAGCAGTTCTTC.

The chain carries TRBV9 and TRBJ2-3; D possibly corresponds to TRBD1 (7 bases). Germline CDR1 reads SGDLS; CDR2 reads YYNGEE. V was pared by 3 bases and J by 5 bases, with 19 bases between. This CDR3 spans 16 amino acids. CDR3 residues: CASSAEGALHRDTQYF. The CDR3 nucleotides read TGTGCCAGCAGCGCGGAGGGGGCGCTACACAGAGATACGCAGTATTTT.

The chain has TRBV29-1 and TRBJ2-1, with D perhaps matching TRBD2 (7 bases). The CDR3 is 13 amino acids. Between the trimmed V and J ends, which lost 6 bases and 3 bases, there was a span of 12 bases. The germline gives CDR1 SQVTM, CDR2 ANQGSEA. CDR3 residues: CSVLRGGYNEQFF. The DNA for the CDR3 is TGCAGCGTCTTAAGGGGGGGCTACAATGAGCAGTTCTTC.

The chain joins TRBV7-2 to TRBJ2-7, with D perhaps matching TRBD2 (5 bases). The germline V gene has CDR1 SGHTA and CDR2 FQGNSA. This CDR3 region has 12 residues. V was clipped by 5 bases and J by 2 bases, with 7 bases between them. The CDR3, as DNA: TGTGCCAGCAGCCACGGGACCTACGAGCAGTACTTC. Amino acids: CASSHGTYEQYF.

CDR3 protein: CASSATMTSSYEQYF. CDR3 in DNA: TGTGCCAGCAGCGCCACCATGACTAGCTCCTACGAGCAGTACTTC. The rearrangement joins TRBV9 to TRBJ2-7, with TRBD2 as a possible D gene (6 bases). V shed 3 bases and J shed 0 bases, with 13 bases lying between them. There are 15 residues in the CDR3. Germline V lookup: CDR1 SGDLS, CDR2 YYNGEE.

CDR3 nucleotides: TGTGCCAGCAGCTCCCGGACTAGTCCTGAGCAGTTCTTC. This sequence encodes CASSSRTSPEQFF. The genes are TRBV9 and TRBJ2-1, with 7 bases that match TRBD2. The V gene end was trimmed by 4 bases and the J gene end by 9 bases; junction bases not matched to a gene: 7. The CDR3 has 13 residues. Germline lookup yields CDR1 SGDLS and CDR2 YYNGEE.

The V call is TRBV18, the J call TRBJ1-4; D gene ambiguous. The CDR3 is made up of 14 amino acids. Trimming cost V 1 base and J 4 bases, with 7 bases left between them. Germline V gene lookup returns CDR1 KGHSH and CDR2 LQKENI. The CDR3 here is CASSPRGVNEKLFF. The CDR3 bases are TGTGCCAGCTCACCACGTGGCGTTAATGAAAAACTGTTTTTT.

This rearrangement joins TRBV21-1 to TRBJ1-5; the DNA was not compared with TRBD1, the D call given in the table. TRBV21-1 has pseudogene status. The CDR3 runs to 14 residues. As DNA, the CDR3 is TGTGCCAGGTATGACAGGGGAAGGAATCAGCCCCAGCATTTT. Encoded protein: CARYDRGRNQPQHF.

The chain couples TRBV29-1 to TRBJ2-3, with D possibly matching TRBD2 (6 bases). V lost 6 bases and J 1 base, leaving 14 bases between the germline ends. Germline lookup yields CDR1 SQVTM and CDR2 ANQGSEA. The CDR3 loop spans 14 amino acids. As DNA, the CDR3 is TGCAGCGTGAGTAGCGGAGGGGGCACAGATACGCAGTATTTT. Protein: CSVSSGGGTDTQYF.

The chain is built from TRBV10-3 and TRBJ1-2; 7 bases line up with TRBD1. The CDR3 extends over 11 amino acids. In germline, CDR1 is ENHRY, CDR2 SYGVKD. V shed 10 bases and J 6 bases; nucleotides not matched to a gene: 5. Here the CDR3 DNA reads TGTGCCAGTACACAGGGGAATGGCTACACCTTC. It translates to CASTQGNGYTF.

V gene TRBV25-1 combines with J gene TRBJ2-1, with 11 nucleotides matching TRBD2. The length of the CDR3 is 15 residues. Trimming took 5 bases from V and 3 from J; bases not matched to a gene: 3. Germline lookup yields CDR1 MGHDK and CDR2 SYGVNS. CDR3 nucleotide sequence: TGTGCCAGCAGTCGGACTAGCGGGCTCTACAATGAGCAGTTCTTC. Protein product: CASSRTSGLYNEQFF.

The genes are TRBV7-9 and TRBJ1-3; no reliable D call. CDR1 SEHNR and CDR2 FQNEAQ come from the germline V gene (reference sequence). Trimming took 1 base from V and 1 from J, leaving 8 bases between them. This CDR3 has 15 residues. The CDR3 DNA is TGTGCCAGCAGCTTAGGGACTGAGTCTGGAAACACCATATATTTT. This translates into CASSLGTESGNTIYF.

The chain links TRBV10-2 to TRBJ2-3; D is possibly TRBD2 (5 bases). Trimming left V 2 bases short and J 1 base short, with 10 bases between. CDR1 and CDR2 from the germline V gene are WSHSY and SAAADI. The CDR3 extends over 15 amino acids. CDR3 sequence: CASSEIGSGTDTQYF. The CDR3 nucleotides are TGCGCCAGCAGTGAGATCGGTAGCGGCACAGATACGCAGTATTTT.

This chain joins TRBV5-6 and TRBJ2-7, with TRBD1 identical over 11 bases. The V gene's germline CDR1 is SGHDT and CDR2 YYEEEE. The CDR3 is 15 residues long. Trimming cost V 5 bases and J 1 base; bases outside gene matches: 5. The CDR3 DNA reads TGTGCCAGCAGATCCGGGACAGGGGGTTCCTACGAGCAGTACTTC. Amino acids: CASRSGTGGSYEQYF.

This clone appeared a single time. A read error may produce the germline difference seen at one junction end. This chain joins TRBV4-1 and TRBJ2-3; no definite D call. Germline CDR1 and CDR2: MGHRA and YSYEKL. The CDR3 is 11 residues long. CDR3 loop: CASSQANTQYF. The CDR3 nucleotides are TGCGCCAGCAGTCAAGCAAATACGCAGTATTTT.

The chain couples TRBV4-3 to TRBJ2-3; D may be TRBD2 (6 bases). This CDR3 comprises 16 residues. The germline V gene has CDR1 LGHNA and CDR2 YSLEER. Between the trimmed V and J ends, which lost 4 bases and 3 bases, there was a span of 17 bases. CDR3 DNA: TGCGCCAGCAGCCGGAGGGGCGGGGTAGTGACAGATACGCAGTATTTT. It encodes CASSRRGGVVTDTQYF.

J is TRBJ2-6 and V is TRBV5-1, with 8 bases identical to TRBD1. The CDR3 covers 17 residues. Germline loops: CDR1 SGHRS, CDR2 YFSETQ. The J segment lost 1 base and the V segment lost 4 bases, leaving 7 bases of the junction unmatched. CDR3 residues: CASSDGTGSSGANVLTF. For the CDR3, the DNA is TGCGCCAGCAGCGATGGGACAGGTAGTTCTGGGGCCAACGTCCTGACTTTC.

The chain uses TRBV6-6 and TRBJ1-2; D is ambiguous. Germline V CDR1 and CDR2: MNHNY, SVGAGI (reference sequence). Trimming cost V 4 bases and J 3 bases, with 9 bases left between them. This CDR3 has 13 residues. CDR3 sequence (DNA): TGTGCCAGCAGTTTCCCCTCGGACTATGGCTACACCTTC. It yields the protein CASSFPSDYGYTF.

CDR3 bases: TGTGCCAGCAGCGTCACCACATCGTTGGAGCAGTTCTTC. Residues: CASSVTTSLEQFF. V and J are TRBV9 and TRBJ2-1; D is unclear. Germline loops: CDR1 SGDLS, CDR2 YYNGEE. V was shortened by 2 bases and J by 10 bases, with 13 bases between the two germline ends. The CDR3 runs 13 residues.

J is TRBJ2-7 and V is TRBV11-2, with D unresolved. CDR3 length: 14 amino acids. Trimming removed 1 base from V and 2 bases from J, with 9 bases in between. Germline V gives CDR1 SGHAT, CDR2 FQNNGV. The CDR3 DNA sequence: TGTGCCAGCAGCTTAGTTCGGTCGACCTACGAGCAGTACTTC. Its translation is CASSLVRSTYEQYF.

The chain employs TRBV7-2 and TRBJ2-5; D is tentatively TRBD1 or TRBD2 (5 bases each). The germline V gene encodes CDR1 SGHTA and CDR2 FQGNSA. Trimming removed 5 bases from V and 4 bases from J, with 11 bases in between. The CDR3 covers 13 residues. CDR3 nucleotides: TGTGCCAGCAGCAGGGGAGAGGGAGAGACCCAGTACTTC. Its translation: CASSRGEGETQYF.

The CDR3 spells CASSEAGLGNTIYF. Written as DNA, the CDR3 is TGTGCCAGCAGTGAGGCAGGGCTAGGAAACACCATATATTTT. V is TRBV2 and J is TRBJ1-3, with a weak D call TRBD1 (5 bases). CDR3 length: 14 residues. The V gene's germline CDR1 is SNHLY and CDR2 FYNNEI. V gave up 3 bases and J gave up 4 bases, with 10 bases separating them.

This chain links TRBV27 with TRBJ1-1; no reliable D call. CDR1 and CDR2 (germline): MNHEY, SMNVEV (reference sequence). CDR3 length equals 12 residues. V dropped 6 bases and J dropped 4 bases, with 9 bases sitting between them. The CDR3 nucleotides are TGTGCCAGCAGGAGTCTTGGCACTGAAGCTTTCTTT. This translates into CASRSLGTEAFF.

This rearrangement joins TRBV10-2 to TRBJ1-1; TRBD1 might be the D (5 bases). Trimming took 10 bases from V and 5 from J, leaving 11 bases between them. The CDR3 is 11 residues long. CDR1 is WSHSY, CDR2 SAAADI, per germline. Here the CDR3 DNA reads TGCGCCACAAATGGGGGGACTGAAGCTTTCTTT. It specifies CATNGGTEAFF.

V is TRBV29-1 and J is TRBJ1-2, with 7 positions matching TRBD1. Trimming cost V 7 bases and J 8 bases; bases outside gene matches: 16. The CDR3 has 14 residues. Germline loops: CDR1 SQVTM, CDR2 ANQGSEA. The CDR3 spells CSAARTGQGYGYTF. DNA for the CDR3: TGCAGCGCCGCCCGGACAGGACAAGGCTACGGCTACACCTTC.

The CDR3 bases are TGTGCCAGCTCACAGGGGATCCCTAACTATGGCTACACCTTC. Residues: CASSQGIPNYGYTF. The genes are TRBV18 and TRBJ1-2; D is perhaps TRBD1 (5 bases). V lost 4 bases and J lost 0, with 9 bases in between. The CDR3 has 14 amino acids. In germline, CDR1 is KGHSH, CDR2 LQKENI.

The V and J genes are TRBV7-9 and TRBJ2-2; perhaps TRBD1 as D (6 bases). The germline gives CDR1 SEHNR, CDR2 FQNEAQ (reference sequence). CDR3 size: 15 residues. V lost 5 bases and J lost 6, with 16 bases in between. The chain's CDR3 is CASSASNRVPGELFF. As DNA, the CDR3 is TGTGCCAGCAGCGCCTCCAACAGGGTTCCCGGGGAGCTGTTTTTT. Together with reference TRBV7-9 and TRBJ2-2, the CDR3 gives the full variable domain: DTGVSQNPRHKITKRGQNVTFRCDPISEHNRLYWYRQTLGQGPEFLTYFQNEAQLEKSRLLSDRFSAERPKGSFSTLEIQRTEQGDSAMYLCASSASNRVPGELFFGEGSRLTVL.